The rows below give T cell receptor beta chains drawn from one sample of a study of graft-versus-host responses after intestinal transplantation. These receptors are not linked to any known antigen. Generated by immunoSEQ multiplex PCR, the TCRdb table keeps only in-frame clones and is missing some. The sample yields about 96,000 clones, approximately 90% seen once. Source: unstimulated CD4+ T cells sorted from spleen or lymph node cells, taken before intestinal transplant. The receptors originated from a human donor who received an intestinal transplant. Both conserved end residues are part of each CDR3. Fields, in order: D gene, J gene, clone size, V gene, CDR3 protein, CDR3 DNA. The D gene is left open where the match is weak. A row's size may be missing; if present it is once, few, many or a size class.

D: .; J: TRBJ1-1; size: once; V: TRBV4-3; CDR3: CASSRRGAGSDEAFF; DNA: TGCGCCAGCAGCCGTCGGGGTGCGGGGTCTGATGAAGCTTTCTTT
D: .; J: TRBJ2-3; size: .; V: TRBV5-5; CDR3: CASSLLPGDTQYF; DNA: TGTGCCAGCAGCTTGCTCCCGGGAGATACGCAGTATTTT
D: TRBD1; J: TRBJ1-1; size: .; V: TRBV2; CDR3: CASLQGAAEAFF; DNA: TGTGCCAGCTTACAGGGGGCTGCTGAAGCTTTCTTT
D: .; J: TRBJ2-1; size: .; V: TRBV28; CDR3: CASSGTGIHEQFF; DNA: TGTGCCAGCAGTGGAACAGGGATCCATGAGCAGTTCTTC
D: .; J: TRBJ2-7; size: .; V: TRBV5-1; CDR3: CASSPRGPPYEQYF; DNA: TGCGCCAGCAGCCCTCGGGGTCCCCCCTACGAGCAGTACTTC
D: TRBD2; J: TRBJ2-2; size: .; V: TRBV5-1; CDR3: CASSDVTSGAYTGELFF; DNA: TGCGCCAGCAGCGACGTGACTAGCGGGGCTTACACCGGGGAGCTGTTTTTT
D: .; J: TRBJ2-3; size: .; V: TRBV20-1; CDR3: CSATLFDTQYF; DNA: TGCAGTGCTACACTTTTCGATACGCAGTATTTT
D: TRBD1; J: TRBJ2-5; size: once; V: TRBV5-6; CDR3: CASSLGGTGVETQYF; DNA: TGTGCCAGCAGCTTGGGGGGGACAGGGGTAGAGACCCAGTACTTC
D: .; J: TRBJ1-1; size: .; V: TRBV11-2; CDR3: CASGNRERSTEAFF; DNA: TGTGCCAGCGGGAACAGGGAGAGGAGCACTGAAGCTTTCTTT
D: .; J: TRBJ2-2; size: .; V: TRBV6-1; CDR3: CASSDLGESTGELFF; DNA: TGTGCCAGCAGTGATTTGGGAGAAAGCACCGGGGAGCTGTTTTTT
D: .; J: TRBJ1-6; size: .; V: TRBV6-1; CDR3: CASSEEGGSPLHF; DNA: TGTGCCAGCAGTGAGGAGGGAGGCTCACCCCTCCACTTT
D: .; J: TRBJ1-3; size: .; V: TRBV2; CDR3: CASSADAGTIYF; DNA: TGTGCCAGCAGCGCGGACGCGGGCACCATATATTTT
D: TRBD1; J: TRBJ2-7; size: .; V: TRBV2; CDR3: CATRSGTDSYEQYF; DNA: TGTGCCACCAGATCCGGGACAGACTCCTACGAGCAGTACTTC
D: TRBD1; J: TRBJ1-2; size: .; V: TRBV6-5; CDR3: CASSYAGGVNYGYTF; DNA: TGTGCCAGCAGTTACGCAGGGGGCGTTAACTATGGCTACACCTTC
D: .; J: TRBJ2-2; size: .; V: TRBV30; CDR3: CAWSVPYPGELFF; DNA: TGTGCCTGGAGTGTTCCCTATCCCGGGGAGCTGTTTTTT
D: TRBD2; J: TRBJ2-1; size: once; V: TRBV5-1; CDR3: CASSLLLTSGEDEQFF; DNA: TGCGCCAGCAGCTTACTACTGACTAGCGGGGAGGATGAGCAGTTCTTC
D: TRBD1; J: TRBJ1-3; size: .; V: TRBV18; CDR3: CASSPRTGENTIYF; DNA: TGTGCCAGCTCACCCAGGACAGGGGAAAACACCATATATTTT
D: .; J: TRBJ2-3; size: once; V: TRBV6-6; CDR3: CASRAFSGPTDTQYF; DNA: TGTGCCAGCAGGGCCTTTAGCGGTCCCACAGATACGCAGTATTTT
D: .; J: TRBJ2-5; size: .; V: TRBV5-1; CDR3: CASSLEGLVGQDETQYF; DNA: TGCGCCAGCAGCTTGGAAGGTCTAGTAGGCCAAGATGAGACCCAGTACTTC
D: TRBD1; J: TRBJ2-3; size: .; V: TRBV18; CDR3: CASSPGTGGTDTQYF; DNA: TGTGCCAGCTCACCCGGGACAGGGGGGACAGATACGCAGTATTTT
D: TRBD1; J: TRBJ2-1; size: .; V: TRBV11-3; CDR3: CASSSTGDEQFF; DNA: TGTGCCAGCAGCTCCACAGGGGATGAGCAGTTCTTC
D: TRBD2; J: TRBJ2-3; size: once; V: TRBV7-2; CDR3: CASSLDGTSGGMQYF; DNA: TGTGCCAGCAGCTTAGATGGAACTAGCGGGGGAATGCAGTATTTT
D: TRBD1; J: TRBJ2-3; size: .; V: TRBV4-1; CDR3: CASGSGQGVDTQYF; DNA: TGCGCCAGCGGGTCGGGACAGGGCGTAGATACGCAGTATTTT
D: .; J: TRBJ2-7; size: .; V: TRBV2; CDR3: CASSREVARYEQYF; DNA: TGTGCCAGCAGCAGGGAGGTAGCACGGTACGAGCAGTACTTC
D: .; J: TRBJ1-1; size: .; V: TRBV19; CDR3: CASRTRTENTEAFF; DNA: TGTGCCAGTAGAACGAGGACAGAGAACACTGAAGCTTTCTTT
D: .; J: TRBJ2-3; size: .; V: TRBV2; CDR3: CASRGAGRARTDTQYF; DNA: TGTGCCAGCCGGGGGGCGGGAAGGGCCCGCACAGATACGCAGTATTTT
D: .; J: TRBJ1-2; size: .; V: TRBV5-1; CDR3: CASTTGMGVHGYTF; DNA: TGCGCCAGCACCACGGGGATGGGAGTTCATGGCTACACCTTC
D: TRBD2; J: TRBJ2-1; size: .; V: TRBV2; CDR3: CASTLNQGTSGGQFF; DNA: TGTGCCAGCACCCTGAATCAGGGGACTAGCGGGGGGCAGTTCTTC
D: .; J: TRBJ1-6; size: .; V: TRBV7-3; CDR3: CASSRGVGGNSPLHF; DNA: TGTGCCAGCAGCCGGGGGGTCGGCGGGAATTCACCCCTCCACTTT
D: .; J: TRBJ2-3; size: .; V: TRBV7-2; CDR3: CASSYPALAGTDTQYF; DNA: TGTGCCAGCAGCTACCCCGCGTTAGCGGGCACAGATACGCAGTATTTT
D: .; J: TRBJ1-1; size: .; V: TRBV11-2; CDR3: CASSLATVKNTEAFF; DNA: TGTGCCAGCAGCTTAGCGACAGTTAAGAACACTGAAGCTTTCTTT
D: .; J: TRBJ2-7; size: .; V: TRBV5-1; CDR3: CASSPGVTVYEQYF; DNA: TGCGCCAGCAGCCCCGGGGTGACTGTCTACGAGCAGTACTTC
D: TRBD2; J: TRBJ2-3; size: .; V: TRBV5-4; CDR3: CASSLIAGGTDTQYF; DNA: TGTGCCAGCAGTTTAATAGCGGGTGGCACAGATACGCAGTATTTT
D: TRBD2; J: TRBJ2-7; size: .; V: TRBV6-6; CDR3: CASSAAGLAYEQYF; DNA: TGTGCCAGCAGTGCCGCCGGACTAGCCTACGAGCAGTACTTC
D: .; J: TRBJ1-2; size: .; V: TRBV6-6; CDR3: CASSDTGIYGYTF; DNA: TGTGCCAGCAGCGATACAGGGATCTATGGCTACACCTTC
D: TRBD1; J: TRBJ2-7; size: .; V: TRBV19; CDR3: CATQGQGAREQYF; DNA: TGTGCCACCCAGGGACAGGGGGCGCGGGAGCAGTACTTC
D: .; J: TRBJ2-7; size: .; V: TRBV6-1; CDR3: CATIREGLYEQYF; DNA: TGTGCCACAATCCGGGAAGGACTTTACGAGCAGTACTTC
D: .; J: TRBJ1-3; size: .; V: TRBV5-4; CDR3: CASSLGSVNSGNTIYF; DNA: TGTGCCAGCAGCTTGGGGTCAGTAAACTCTGGAAACACCATATATTTT
D: .; J: TRBJ1-1; size: .; V: TRBV5-6; CDR3: CASSFGLILNTEAFF; DNA: TGTGCCAGCAGCTTCGGACTTATTTTAAACACTGAAGCTTTCTTT
D: TRBD1; J: TRBJ1-6; size: .; V: TRBV5-6; CDR3: CASSALTGSYNSPLHF; DNA: TGTGCCAGCAGCGCCCTGACAGGGTCCTATAATTCACCCCTCCACTTT
D: .; J: TRBJ2-4; size: .; V: TRBV7-2; CDR3: CASSPWTENIQYF; DNA: TGTGCCAGCAGCCCGTGGACAGAAAACATTCAGTACTTC
D: .; J: TRBJ2-3; size: .; V: TRBV10-3; CDR3: CAISETGIDTQYF; DNA: TGTGCCATCAGTGAAACGGGTATAGATACGCAGTATTTT
D: TRBD1; J: TRBJ1-6; size: once; V: TRBV4-1; CDR3: CASSQAGTGDNSPLHF; DNA: TGCGCCAGCAGCCAAGCCGGGACAGGGGATAATTCACCCCTCCACTTT
D: TRBD1; J: TRBJ1-3; size: .; V: TRBV19; CDR3: CASTDRGLVGSGNTIYF; DNA: TGTGCCAGCACCGACAGGGGGCTCGTCGGCTCTGGAAACACCATATATTTT
D: .; J: TRBJ2-5; size: .; V: TRBV2; CDR3: CASSEWSLKTQYF; DNA: TGTGCCAGCAGTGAATGGAGTTTGAAGACCCAGTACTTC
D: TRBD2; J: TRBJ2-1; size: .; V: TRBV18; CDR3: CASSLRTSGHNEQFF; DNA: TGTGCCAGCTCACTTAGGACTAGCGGTCACAATGAGCAGTTCTTC
D: TRBD1; J: TRBJ1-1; size: once; V: TRBV2; CDR3: CASREGAGTEAFF; DNA: TGTGCCAGCAGAGAGGGGGCTGGGACTGAAGCTTTCTTT
D: TRBD1; J: TRBJ2-1; size: .; V: TRBV29-1; CDR3: CSAEKTGPSYNEQFF; DNA: TGCAGCGCCGAAAAGACAGGGCCCTCCTACAATGAGCAGTTCTTC
D: TRBD1; J: TRBJ1-6; size: .; V: TRBV19; CDR3: CATTGQGISSPLHF; DNA: TGTGCCACTACCGGACAGGGAATCAGTTCACCCCTCCACTTT
D: TRBD1; J: TRBJ2-7; size: .; V: TRBV25-1; CDR3: CASSESGTGSYEQYF; DNA: TGTGCCAGCAGTGAAAGTGGGACAGGGAGCTACGAGCAGTACTTC
D: .; J: TRBJ2-7; size: .; V: TRBV4-1; CDR3: CASSQAGSYEQYF; DNA: TGCGCCAGCAGCCAGGCAGGCTCCTACGAGCAGTACTTC
D: TRBD1; J: TRBJ2-1; size: .; V: TRBV11-1; CDR3: CASQTGTGRYNEQFF; DNA: TGTGCCAGCCAAACCGGGACAGGGAGGTACAATGAGCAGTTCTTC
D: TRBD1; J: TRBJ1-2; size: .; V: TRBV10-3; CDR3: CAISSGTEVYGYTF; DNA: TGTGCCATCAGTTCCGGGACAGAAGTCTATGGCTACACCTTC
D: .; J: TRBJ2-5; size: .; V: TRBV5-6; CDR3: CASSFYPQETQYF; DNA: TGTGCCAGCAGCTTCTACCCCCAAGAGACCCAGTACTTC
D: .; J: TRBJ1-5; size: .; V: TRBV6-1; CDR3: CASSGVTGSNQPQHF; DNA: TGTGCCAGCAGTGGTGTGACAGGATCCAATCAGCCCCAGCATTTT
D: .; J: TRBJ2-1; size: .; V: TRBV7-7; CDR3: CASSLSGYNEQFF; DNA: TGTGCCAGCAGCTTATCAGGCTACAATGAGCAGTTCTTC
D: TRBD2; J: TRBJ2-1; size: .; V: TRBV4-2; CDR3: CASSRSTGLAGLGEQFF; DNA: TGTGCCAGCAGCCGATCGACGGGACTAGCGGGGTTGGGTGAGCAGTTCTTC
D: TRBD2; J: TRBJ2-1; size: few; V: TRBV5-4; CDR3: CASSMASGSWGEQFF; DNA: TGTGCCAGCAGCATGGCGAGCGGGAGCTGGGGTGAGCAGTTCTTC
D: TRBD1; J: TRBJ1-2; size: .; V: TRBV27; CDR3: CASRRGQGQGGYTF; DNA: TGTGCCAGCAGGAGGGGACAGGGGCAGGGTGGCTACACCTTC
D: .; J: TRBJ2-1; size: .; V: TRBV30; CDR3: CAWNANQGQFF; DNA: TGTGCCTGGAATGCAAACCAGGGGCAGTTCTTC